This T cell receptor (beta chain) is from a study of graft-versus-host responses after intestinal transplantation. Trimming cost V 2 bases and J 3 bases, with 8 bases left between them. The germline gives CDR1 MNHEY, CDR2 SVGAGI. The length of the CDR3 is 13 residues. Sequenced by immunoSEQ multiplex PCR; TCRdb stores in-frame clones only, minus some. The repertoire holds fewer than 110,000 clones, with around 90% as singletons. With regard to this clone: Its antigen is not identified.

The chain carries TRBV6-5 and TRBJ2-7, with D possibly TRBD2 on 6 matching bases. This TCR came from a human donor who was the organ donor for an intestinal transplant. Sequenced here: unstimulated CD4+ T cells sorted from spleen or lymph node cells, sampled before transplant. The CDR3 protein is CASSYGGVYEQYF. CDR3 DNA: TGTGCCAGCAGTTACGGAGGGGTCTACGAGCAGTACTTC.